This is a list of T cell receptor beta chains from one sample in a study of OX40 agonist ivuxolimab in advanced cancers. The data were produced by immunoSEQ multiplex PCR, yet TCRdb's version contains in-frame clones alone and is incomplete. This table holds approximately 99,000 clones, approximately 87% found once. The material was CD4+ or CD8+ T cells sorted from blood, obtained in a trial of the OX40 agonist ivuxolimab. These receptors were collected from an adult with an advanced solid tumor such as melanoma, head and neck, liver or kidney cancer. The CDR3 runs from the conserved cysteine through the conserved F or W. D genes are given only for firm matches. Not all rows give a size; the values are once, few, many and, for expanded clones, a class.

size: NA
V: TRBV7-3
D: TRBD2
J: TRBJ2-2
DNA: TGTGCCAGCAGCCCCGGGACTAGCGGGAGTGGCGGGGAGCTGTTTTTT
CDR3: CASSPGTSGSGGELFF

size: NA
V: TRBV6-6
D: NA
J: TRBJ1-5
DNA: TGTGCCAGCAGTTACGGGGCCAGCAATCAGCCCCAGCATTTT
CDR3: CASSYGASNQPQHF

size: NA
V: TRBV6-5
D: NA
J: TRBJ1-1
DNA: TGTGCCAGCAGTCCCCTGGGTGCCGCGGCTGAAGCTTTCTTT
CDR3: CASSPLGAAAEAFF

size: once
V: TRBV29-1
D: NA
J: TRBJ1-1
DNA: TGCAGCGTTGTCGACTGGTGGGGCTCTGAAGCTTTCTTT
CDR3: CSVVDWWGSEAFF

size: NA
V: TRBV5-1
D: NA
J: TRBJ2-3
DNA: TGCGCCAGCAGCTTGGACAGAAGAACGACAGATACGCAGTATTTT
CDR3: CASSLDRRTTDTQYF

size: NA
V: TRBV6-5
D: NA
J: TRBJ1-2
DNA: TGTGCCAGCAGTTACCGCGGGGGAGCCTATGGCTACACCTTC
CDR3: CASSYRGGAYGYTF

size: NA
V: TRBV5-8
D: TRBD2
J: TRBJ2-4
DNA: TGTGCCAGCAGCTTAGGTAGCGGGACCGGGCGGACGTACTTC
CDR3: CASSLGSGTGRTYF

size: NA
V: TRBV7-9
D: NA
J: TRBJ1-1
DNA: TGTGCCAGCAGCCCCCCCAGGGAGATCACTGAAGCTTTCTTT
CDR3: CASSPPREITEAFF

size: NA
V: TRBV30
D: TRBD1
J: TRBJ1-3
DNA: TGTGCCTGGAGCCACTCCGGGACAGGGGGAACTGGAAACACCATATATTTT
CDR3: CAWSHSGTGGTGNTIYF

size: NA
V: TRBV6-5
D: NA
J: TRBJ1-4
DNA: TGTGCCAGCAGTTACTCTCTGGGTCAGGGTGATGAAAAACTGTTTTTT
CDR3: CASSYSLGQGDEKLFF

size: NA
V: TRBV5-6
D: NA
J: TRBJ2-7
DNA: TGTGCCAGCAGCCACCGGACATTCTCCTACGAGCAGTACTTC
CDR3: CASSHRTFSYEQYF

size: NA
V: TRBV23-1
D: TRBD2
J: TRBJ2-1
DNA: TGCGCCAGCAGCCCCCAGCGGGAGGTGACCAATGAGCAGTTCTTC
CDR3: CASSPQREVTNEQFF

size: NA
V: TRBV5-1
D: TRBD2
J: TRBJ2-3
DNA: TGCGCCAGCAGGGACACTAGCGGGTTCACAGATACGCAGTATTTT
CDR3: CASRDTSGFTDTQYF

size: few
V: TRBV7-6
D: TRBD1
J: TRBJ1-6
DNA: TGTGCCAGCAGCCCCGCTTCATCCACAGGGGTGGCCCTCCACTTT
CDR3: CASSPASSTGVALHF

size: NA
V: TRBV5-1
D: TRBD1
J: TRBJ1-1
DNA: TGCGCCACCTATACAGGGGGCGAGGGTGAAGCTTTCTTT
CDR3: CATYTGGEGEAFF

size: NA
V: TRBV7-8
D: NA
J: TRBJ2-2
DNA: TGTGCCAGCAGCTTAGGAGGCCACGGGGCCGGCACCGGGGAGCTGTTTTTT
CDR3: CASSLGGHGAGTGELFF

size: few
V: TRBV6-1
D: NA
J: TRBJ1-5
DNA: TGTGCCAGCAGCCTCCGGATTCATAGCAATCAGCCCCAGCATTTT
CDR3: CASSLRIHSNQPQHF

size: NA
V: TRBV6-6
D: TRBD2
J: TRBJ2-1
DNA: TGTGCCAGCAGATATAGCGGGAGGGACAATGAGCAGTTCTTC
CDR3: CASRYSGRDNEQFF

size: NA
V: TRBV7-2
D: NA
J: TRBJ1-2
DNA: TGTGCCAGCAGCTTCCAGGGTAACTATGGCTACACCTTC
CDR3: CASSFQGNYGYTF

size: few
V: TRBV27
D: TRBD1
J: TRBJ1-2
DNA: TGTGCCAGCAGTTTAGAAGGACGGACAGGGGCCTATGGCTACACCTTC
CDR3: CASSLEGRTGAYGYTF

size: once
V: TRBV7-6
D: NA
J: TRBJ1-4
DNA: TGTGCCAGCAGCTTATCCTACGTTTCCGACAGACCTAATGAAAAACTGTTTTTT
CDR3: CASSLSYVSDRPNEKLFF

size: NA
V: TRBV10-3
D: TRBD1
J: TRBJ2-5
DNA: TGTGCCATCAGGGGACAGGGAGAGACCCAGTACTTC
CDR3: CAIRGQGETQYF

size: NA
V: TRBV27
D: NA
J: TRBJ1-5
DNA: TGTGCCAGCAGTTTATATGGCAGTCGTAGCAATCAGCCCCAGCATTTT
CDR3: CASSLYGSRSNQPQHF

size: NA
V: TRBV6-5
D: NA
J: TRBJ2-1
DNA: TGTGCCAGCACCACCGAGGGCAATGAGCAGTTCTTC
CDR3: CASTTEGNEQFF

size: NA
V: TRBV4-1
D: NA
J: TRBJ1-4
DNA: TGCGCCAGCAGCCAAGAATGGACAGTAGCAACTAATGAAAAACTGTTTTTT
CDR3: CASSQEWTVATNEKLFF

size: few
V: TRBV9
D: TRBD2
J: TRBJ2-5
DNA: TGTGCCAGCAGCATCCGGGAGGGACTGAGAGAGACCCAGTACTTC
CDR3: CASSIREGLRETQYF

size: once
V: TRBV5-4
D: TRBD1
J: TRBJ1-1
DNA: TGTGCCAGCAGCGTGGACAGGGGAGGGTCGGCTTTCTTT
CDR3: CASSVDRGGSAFF